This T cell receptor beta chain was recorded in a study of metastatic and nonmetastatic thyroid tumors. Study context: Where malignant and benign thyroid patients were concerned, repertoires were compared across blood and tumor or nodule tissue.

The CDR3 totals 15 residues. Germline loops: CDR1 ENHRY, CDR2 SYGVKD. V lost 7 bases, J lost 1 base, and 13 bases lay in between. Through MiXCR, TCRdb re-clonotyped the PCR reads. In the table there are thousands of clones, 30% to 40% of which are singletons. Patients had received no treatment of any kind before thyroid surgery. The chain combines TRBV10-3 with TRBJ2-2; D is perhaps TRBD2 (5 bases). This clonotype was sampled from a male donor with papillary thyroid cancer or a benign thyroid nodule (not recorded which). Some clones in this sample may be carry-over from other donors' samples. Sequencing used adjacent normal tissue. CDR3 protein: CAIMIQTKNTGELFF. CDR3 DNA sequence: TGTGCCATCATGATACAGACTAAGAACACCGGGGAGCTGTTTTTT.